The rows below give T cell receptor beta chains drawn from one sample of a study of T cells in localized non-small cell lung cancer. Only in-frame clones appear in the TCRdb table, and some are missing; sequencing was by immunoSEQ multiplex PCR. The sample lists more than 30,000 clones, roughly 86% occurring once. The material was peripheral blood mononuclear cells, obtained before any cancer treatment. Every receptor here comes from a woman between 35 and 75 years old with stage III lung adenocarcinoma. Both conserved end residues are part of each CDR3. Each record gives: J gene, clone size, V gene, D gene, CDR3 protein, CDR3 DNA. The D gene is left open where the match is weak. Not all rows give a size; the values are once, few, many and, for expanded clones, a class.

j_call: TRBJ2-1
clone_size: NA
v_call: TRBV18
d_call: NA
cdr3_aa: CASSPTLGEQFF
cdr3_nt: TGTGCCAGCTCCCCGACCCTCGGTGAGCAGTTCTTC

j_call: TRBJ2-7
clone_size: NA
v_call: TRBV11-2
d_call: NA
cdr3_aa: CASSLGITEQYF
cdr3_nt: TGTGCCAGCAGCTTAGGAATCACTGAGCAGTACTTC

j_call: TRBJ2-1
clone_size: once
v_call: TRBV28
d_call: NA
cdr3_aa: CASSPLSELSKQFF
cdr3_nt: TGTGCCAGCAGCCCCCTTAGTGAACTTTCGAAGCAGTTCTTC

j_call: TRBJ1-2
clone_size: NA
v_call: TRBV13
d_call: NA
cdr3_aa: CASSPGGGAGFGNYGYTF
cdr3_nt: TGTGCCAGCAGCCCGGGGGGCGGGGCAGGGTTCGGTAACTATGGCTACACCTTC

j_call: TRBJ1-4
clone_size: NA
v_call: TRBV6-1
d_call: NA
cdr3_aa: CASSIHWIGNEKLFF
cdr3_nt: TGTGCCAGCAGTATCCACTGGATTGGTAATGAAAAACTGTTTTTT

j_call: TRBJ2-7
clone_size: NA
v_call: TRBV28
d_call: TRBD1
cdr3_aa: CASSLGDRGYEQYF
cdr3_nt: TGTGCCAGCAGTTTAGGGGACAGGGGCTACGAGCAGTACTTC

j_call: TRBJ2-1
clone_size: once
v_call: TRBV28
d_call: NA
cdr3_aa: CASTFLDEQFF
cdr3_nt: TGTGCCAGCACCTTCCTGGATGAGCAGTTCTTC

j_call: TRBJ2-5
clone_size: NA
v_call: TRBV7-7
d_call: NA
cdr3_aa: CASSPTGTTGETQYF
cdr3_nt: TGTGCTAGCAGCCCTACAGGGACAACGGGAGAGACCCAGTACTTC

j_call: TRBJ2-7
clone_size: NA
v_call: TRBV14
d_call: NA
cdr3_aa: CASSQPGYPYEQYF
cdr3_nt: TGTGCCAGCAGCCAACCGGGCTACCCCTACGAGCAGTACTTC

j_call: TRBJ2-7
clone_size: NA
v_call: TRBV4-1
d_call: NA
cdr3_aa: CASSRSTDSYEQYF
cdr3_nt: TGCGCCAGCAGCCGGTCGACAGACTCCTACGAGCAGTACTTC

j_call: TRBJ1-1
clone_size: few
v_call: TRBV7-2
d_call: TRBD1
cdr3_aa: CASSPAGQGWTEAFF
cdr3_nt: TGTGCCAGCAGCCCGGCGGGACAGGGTTGGACTGAAGCTTTCTTT

j_call: TRBJ1-1
clone_size: NA
v_call: TRBV18
d_call: NA
cdr3_aa: CASSPWGGTMNTEAFF
cdr3_nt: TGTGCCAGCTCACCCTGGGGGGGGACCATGAACACTGAAGCTTTCTTT

j_call: TRBJ2-2
clone_size: NA
v_call: TRBV19
d_call: NA
cdr3_aa: CASSIQQPGAGELFF
cdr3_nt: TGTGCCAGTAGTATCCAGCAGCCTGGCGCCGGGGAGCTGTTTTTT

j_call: TRBJ2-4
clone_size: NA
v_call: TRBV20-1
d_call: NA
cdr3_aa: CSASSGGIQYF
cdr3_nt: TGCAGTGCTAGTTCCGGGGGCATTCAGTACTTC

j_call: TRBJ1-4
clone_size: NA
v_call: TRBV6-6
d_call: NA
cdr3_aa: CASSYINEKLFF
cdr3_nt: TGTGCCAGCAGTTACATTAATGAAAAACTGTTTTTT

j_call: TRBJ1-1
clone_size: NA
v_call: TRBV18
d_call: TRBD1
cdr3_aa: CASSPDRGVEAFF
cdr3_nt: TGTGCCAGCTCACCGGACAGGGGAGTTGAAGCTTTCTTT

j_call: TRBJ1-5
clone_size: NA
v_call: TRBV4-3
d_call: NA
cdr3_aa: CASSTRMDQPQHF
cdr3_nt: TGCGCCAGCAGCACCAGGATGGATCAGCCCCAGCATTTT

j_call: TRBJ1-2
clone_size: once
v_call: TRBV5-4
d_call: NA
cdr3_aa: CASSSSGLRGPINYGYTF
cdr3_nt: TGTGCCAGCAGCTCCTCAGGGCTTCGGGGGCCCATAAACTATGGCTACACCTTC

j_call: TRBJ2-3
clone_size: NA
v_call: TRBV5-4
d_call: TRBD1
cdr3_aa: CASSLEAGGGTDTQYF
cdr3_nt: TGTGCCAGCAGCTTGGAGGCAGGGGGAGGCACAGATACGCAGTATTTT

j_call: TRBJ2-3
clone_size: NA
v_call: TRBV5-4
d_call: NA
cdr3_aa: CASSLDTDTQYF
cdr3_nt: TGTGCCAGCAGCTTGGACACAGATACGCAGTATTTT

j_call: TRBJ2-1
clone_size: NA
v_call: TRBV27
d_call: TRBD2
cdr3_aa: CASSLEGGYNEQFF
cdr3_nt: TGTGCCAGCAGTTTAGAGGGAGGGTACAATGAGCAGTTCTTC

j_call: TRBJ1-4
clone_size: NA
v_call: TRBV7-9
d_call: NA
cdr3_aa: CASSLVATTNEKLFF
cdr3_nt: TGTGCCAGCAGCTTAGTGGCTACAACTAATGAAAAACTGTTTTTT

j_call: TRBJ2-7
clone_size: once
v_call: TRBV21-1
d_call: NA
cdr3_aa: CASSKRQQTSYEQYF
cdr3_nt: TGTGCCAGCAGCAAACGACAGCAGACCTCCTACGAGCAGTACTTC

j_call: TRBJ1-1
clone_size: NA
v_call: TRBV7-6
d_call: NA
cdr3_aa: CASSLQRDTEAFF
cdr3_nt: TGTGCCAGCAGCTTACAGAGGGACACTGAAGCTTTCTTT

j_call: TRBJ1-2
clone_size: NA
v_call: TRBV30
d_call: TRBD1
cdr3_aa: CAWTGQAPYGYTF
cdr3_nt: TGTGCCTGGACAGGACAGGCACCCTATGGCTACACCTTC

j_call: TRBJ1-5
clone_size: NA
v_call: TRBV2
d_call: NA
cdr3_aa: CASSGGGFPDQPQHF
cdr3_nt: TGTGCCAGCAGTGGGGGGGGGTTCCCTGATCAGCCCCAGCATTTT

j_call: TRBJ2-7
clone_size: NA
v_call: TRBV19
d_call: NA
cdr3_aa: CASRPPGLDLDEQYF
cdr3_nt: TGTGCCAGTAGGCCTCCGGGACTTGATCTAGACGAGCAGTACTTC

j_call: TRBJ1-2
clone_size: NA
v_call: TRBV18
d_call: NA
cdr3_aa: CASSSQVNYGYTF
cdr3_nt: TGTGCCAGCTCATCCCAGGTTAACTATGGCTACACCTTC

j_call: TRBJ2-7
clone_size: NA
v_call: TRBV27
d_call: NA
cdr3_aa: CASSWGQGGFLYEQYF
cdr3_nt: TGTGCCAGCAGTTGGGGTCAGGGGGGGTTTCTCTACGAGCAGTACTTC

j_call: TRBJ1-1
clone_size: few
v_call: TRBV30
d_call: NA
cdr3_aa: CAWSGSGSLLEAFF
cdr3_nt: TGTGCCTGGAGCGGGTCAGGTTCTCTCCTAGAAGCTTTCTTT